A single TCR beta chain is shown here with its context. The antigen remains unidentified. This specimen comes from a study of cytomegalovirus exposure and HLA in healthy donors. PCR was performed using 60 Vbeta and 13 Jbeta primers. Libraries were prepared by immunoSEQ multiplex PCR; TCRdb keeps only in-frame clonotypes and omits some of them. Its clone listing holds approximately 110,000 clones. Study outcomes and limitations: A link between a missense DCLRE1C variant and TCR beta V- and J-gene trimming emerged from a later analysis.

The V and J ends lost 5 bases and 8 bases, in that order; junction bases with no gene match: 10. This CDR3 has 15 residues. CDR1 is MDHEN and CDR2 is SYDVKM in the germline V gene. The specimen was PBMCs. V and J are TRBV28 and TRBJ1-3; 9 bases line up with TRBD1. The TCR comes from a man between 18 and 35 years old in good health and CMV-seronegative. The CDR3 region has the DNA TGTGCCAGCAGTACGAGTTGGACAGGGGTATACACCATATATTTT. Translating it yields CASSTSWTGVYTIYF.